This T cell receptor (beta chain) was documented in a study of chemoradiotherapy in HPV16-positive cancers. Study details: Functional T-cell assays on a couple of HPV16-positive patients' cells defined candidate HPV-specific clones and common TCR motifs.

Note on this clone: Antigen unknown.

Overall study results and limits: HPV-specific T cells were functionally defined from only a couple of HPV16-positive patients. Candidate HPV-specific clones and E7-related TCR motifs grew in tumor during treatment.

Profiled with immunoSEQ multiplex PCR; TCRdb holds only in-frame clones, not every one. The profile shows thousands of clones, roughly four fifths of them singletons. Repertoires were sampled repeatedly during chemoradiotherapy. CDR1 is WNHNN, CDR2 SYGVQD, per germline (reference sequence). The V gene lost 8 bases and the J gene lost 1 base, with 13 bases spanning the gap. The length of the CDR3 is 14 residues. The V and J genes are TRBV10-1 and TRBJ2-3; weak D call: TRBD2 (6 bases). The source of this sequence is a human donor with HPV-associated anogenital cancer. This sample comprised tumor tissue, obtained from a patient who underwent chemoradiotherapy. This CDR3 reads CASSPGSRTDTQYF. The CDR3 nucleotides are TGCGCCAGCTCTCCCGGGAGCCGCACAGATACGCAGTATTTT.